This is a list of T cell receptor beta chains from one sample in a study of OX40 agonist ivuxolimab in advanced cancers. The assay was immunoSEQ multiplex PCR, and TCRdb's table has in-frame clones only and misses some. The repertoire consists of around 57,000 clones, with 92% occurring once and the leading ten covering approximately 23%. The sequencing used CD4+ or CD8+ T cells sorted from blood, collected in a trial of the OX40 agonist ivuxolimab. The receptors stem from an adult with an advanced solid tumor such as melanoma, head and neck, liver or kidney cancer. Each CDR3 is given with its conserved first and last residue. The D gene is left open where the match is weak. The size of a clone is reported for some rows only, either as once, few or many, or as a class for expanded clones.

v_call	j_call	clone_size	d_call	cdr3_nt	cdr3_aa
TRBV28	TRBJ2-1	NA	NA	TGTGCCAGCGGTTCTCCGGGACTCCACTCCTACAATGAGCAGTTCTTC	CASGSPGLHSYNEQFF
TRBV4-3	TRBJ1-3	NA	NA	TGCGCCAGCAGCCCGGACGCTGCTGGAAACACCATATATTTT	CASSPDAAGNTIYF
TRBV11-2	TRBJ1-2	NA	NA	TGTGCCAGCAGGGGATTCGCGCGGGACTACTATGGCTACACCTTC	CASRGFARDYYGYTF
TRBV13	TRBJ2-3	NA	NA	TGTGCCAGCAGCCTCAGCACAGATACGCAGTATTTT	CASSLSTDTQYF
TRBV28	TRBJ2-7	NA	TRBD2	TGTGCCAGCAGTCTACACCTTACTAGCGGGGGTGAGACCTACGAGCAGTACTTC	CASSLHLTSGGETYEQYF
TRBV6-5	TRBJ1-2	NA	NA	TGTGCCAGCAGTTCGGCGGGCGAGGGAGAGGGCTACACCTTC	CASSSAGEGEGYTF
TRBV5-4	TRBJ2-5	NA	NA	TGTGCCAGCAGCTTGATTGGAGAGACCCAGTACTTC	CASSLIGETQYF
TRBV9	TRBJ2-7	NA	NA	TGTGCCAGCAGCGTAGGGTCAGGGCCCTACGAGCAGTACTTC	CASSVGSGPYEQYF
TRBV18	TRBJ2-1	NA	NA	TGTGCCAGCTCAGGCTGGGGGGCCTATGAGCAGTTCTTC	CASSGWGAYEQFF
TRBV6-5	TRBJ1-5	NA	NA	TGTGCCAGCAGTACGACAGGTGGGGAAGGACAGCCCCAGCATTTT	CASSTTGGEGQPQHF
TRBV30	TRBJ1-3	once	NA	TGTGCCTGGATTGAGACCTTCTCTGGAAACACCATATATTTT	CAWIETFSGNTIYF
TRBV6-6	TRBJ1-2	NA	NA	TGTGCCAGCAGTTACCCCTCTGAAGGTAACTATGGCTACACCTTC	CASSYPSEGNYGYTF
TRBV19	TRBJ2-1	NA	NA	TGTGCCAGTAGTATAGATATGGAGCAGATCTACAATGAGCAGTTCTTC	CASSIDMEQIYNEQFF
TRBV19	TRBJ1-5	NA	TRBD1	TGTGCCAGTAGCCTCCGGGACAGTTATAGCAATCAGCCCCAGCATTTT	CASSLRDSYSNQPQHF
TRBV7-9	TRBJ1-1	NA	NA	TGTGCCAGCAGCACGGACGTCATGAACACTGAAGCTTTCTTT	CASSTDVMNTEAFF
TRBV15	TRBJ2-2	NA	TRBD2	TGTGCCACCAGGACTAGCGGGAGCGGGGCCGGGAAGCTGTTTTTT	CATRTSGSGAGKLFF
TRBV6-5	TRBJ2-1	NA	NA	TGTGCCAGCAGTTACGGGTCCGGGGGACCGTACAATGAGCAGTTCTTC	CASSYGSGGPYNEQFF
TRBV28	TRBJ1-4	once	NA	TGTGCCAGCAGTTTATTCGACAGTAATGAAAAACTGTTTTTT	CASSLFDSNEKLFF
TRBV11-2	TRBJ1-1	NA	TRBD1	TGTGCCAGCAGCTTACCCCTGGACAGGGGGGGAAGAGGCACGACTGAAGCTTTCTTT	CASSLPLDRGGRGTTEAFF
TRBV30	TRBJ2-7	few	NA	TGTGCCTGGAGTGTATCCTACGAGCAGTACTTC	CAWSVSYEQYF
TRBV20-1	TRBJ2-5	NA	NA	TGCAGCCCTGGGACGTGGGAGACCCAGTACTTC	CSPGTWETQYF
TRBV4-1	TRBJ2-3	NA	TRBD2	TGCGCCAGCAGCCAGGGACTAGTCAACACAGATACGCAGTATTTT	CASSQGLVNTDTQYF
TRBV5-1	TRBJ1-2	NA	TRBD1	TGCGCCAGCAGCTTGGTTTCTCAGGGGGCTAACGGCTACACCTTC	CASSLVSQGANGYTF
TRBV4-2	TRBJ1-5	NA	NA	TGTGCCAGCAGCCACAGGGATAGCAATCAGCCCCAGCATTTT	CASSHRDSNQPQHF
TRBV6-5	TRBJ2-7	NA	NA	TGTGCCAGCAGAACAGGCGGGACCTACGAGCAGTACTTC	CASRTGGTYEQYF
TRBV28	TRBJ1-2	NA	TRBD1	TGTGCCAGCAGTTTATGGACAGGGAATGGCTACACCTTC	CASSLWTGNGYTF
TRBV7-9	TRBJ1-1	few	NA	TGTGCCAGCAGCAGCGACAGGATGCTGAACACTGAAGCTTTCTTT	CASSSDRMLNTEAFF
TRBV2	TRBJ2-1	NA	NA	TGTGCCAGCGACAGGGAGGTAGTTGAGCAGTTCTTC	CASDREVVEQFF
TRBV30	TRBJ2-5	NA	TRBD1	TGTGCCTGGAGTTCGGACAGGGGGCTAATGGAGACCCAGTACTTC	CAWSSDRGLMETQYF
TRBV7-3	TRBJ2-1	NA	TRBD1	TGTGCCAGCAGCTTAGGGACAGGGGGCTGGGATGAGCAGTTCTTC	CASSLGTGGWDEQFF
TRBV15	TRBJ1-2	NA	TRBD1	TGTGCCACCAGCAGAGATCACAGGGGCCTTGAATTAGGCTACACCTTC	CATSRDHRGLELGYTF
TRBV9	TRBJ2-1	NA	TRBD2	TGTGCCAGCAGCGTAGAGGGACTAGCGGGGGTCAAGGAGCAGTTCTTC	CASSVEGLAGVKEQFF
TRBV5-6	TRBJ2-1	NA	TRBD2	TGTGCCAGCAGCTTCGGGACTAACTACAATGAGCAGTTCTTC	CASSFGTNYNEQFF
TRBV5-6	TRBJ2-7	NA	TRBD1	TGTGCCAGCACTCGGACAGGGGGGTCCTACGAGCAGTACTTC	CASTRTGGSYEQYF
TRBV13	TRBJ2-1	NA	NA	TGTGCCAGCAGCTTAATAGGCGACAATGAGCAGTTCTTC	CASSLIGDNEQFF
TRBV7-3	TRBJ2-1	NA	NA	TGTGCCAGCAGTCCCGGGGATGAGCAGTTCTTC	CASSPGDEQFF
TRBV11-3	TRBJ2-3	NA	NA	TGTGCCAGCAGCTCCTTCACAGATACGCAGTATTTT	CASSSFTDTQYF
TRBV5-4	TRBJ2-2	NA	NA	TGTGCCAGCAGCGAGGGGGTTGACGAGCTGTTTTTT	CASSEGVDELFF
TRBV19	TRBJ1-5	NA	NA	TGTGCCAGTAGTATAACAGGGCGTCAGCCCCAGCATTTT	CASSITGRQPQHF
TRBV5-4	TRBJ2-2	NA	NA	TGTGCCAGCAGCTTGTGGGGATCGGGCACCGGGGAGCTGTTTTTT	CASSLWGSGTGELFF
TRBV20-1	TRBJ2-7	NA	NA	TGCAGTGCTAGAGCACTGTGGGAACAGTACTTC	CSARALWEQYF
TRBV6-1	TRBJ2-1	NA	NA	TGTGCCAGCAGTGAAAGGGAGCGAGAGCAGTTCTTC	CASSEREREQFF
TRBV27	TRBJ2-1	NA	NA	TGTGCCAGCAGTTTATGGAGGGGAGGAGAGCAGTTCTTC	CASSLWRGGEQFF
TRBV27	TRBJ1-5	NA	NA	TGTGCCAGCAGTTTCGGGGTCAATCAGCCCCAGCATTTT	CASSFGVNQPQHF
TRBV4-2	TRBJ2-3	NA	TRBD2	TGTGCCAGCAGCCAAGATCGGGTAGCGGGCTCTGATACGCAGTATTTT	CASSQDRVAGSDTQYF
TRBV6-1	TRBJ2-7	NA	NA	TGTGCCAGCAGTGAAGTGATCAAAGGATACGAGCAGTACTTC	CASSEVIKGYEQYF
TRBV5-6	TRBJ2-7	NA	TRBD2	TGTGCCAGCTCGGGGGGGACCTACGAGCAGTACTTC	CASSGGTYEQYF
TRBV7-8	TRBJ2-3	NA	NA	TGTGCCAGCAGCCTGAGCACAGATACGCAGTATTTT	CASSLSTDTQYF
TRBV23-1	TRBJ1-5	NA	NA	TGCGCCAGTTGGGGGGCGGTTAGCAATCAGCCCCAGCATTTT	CASWGAVSNQPQHF
TRBV10-3	TRBJ1-6	NA	NA	TGTGCCATCGAGGAGACACTTAATTCACCCCTCCACTTT	CAIEETLNSPLHF